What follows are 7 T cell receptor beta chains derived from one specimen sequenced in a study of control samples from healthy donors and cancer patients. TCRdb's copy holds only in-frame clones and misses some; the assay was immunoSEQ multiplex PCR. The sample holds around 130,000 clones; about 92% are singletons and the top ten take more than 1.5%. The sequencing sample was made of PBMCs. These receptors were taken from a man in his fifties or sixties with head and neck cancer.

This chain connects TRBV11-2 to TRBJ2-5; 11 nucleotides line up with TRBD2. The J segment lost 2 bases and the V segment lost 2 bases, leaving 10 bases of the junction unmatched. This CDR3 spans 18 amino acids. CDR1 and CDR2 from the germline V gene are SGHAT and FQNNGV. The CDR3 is CASSLSPIIAGGQETQYF. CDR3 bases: TGTGCCAGCAGCTTATCACCCATAATAGCGGGGGGGCAAGAGACCCAGTACTTC.

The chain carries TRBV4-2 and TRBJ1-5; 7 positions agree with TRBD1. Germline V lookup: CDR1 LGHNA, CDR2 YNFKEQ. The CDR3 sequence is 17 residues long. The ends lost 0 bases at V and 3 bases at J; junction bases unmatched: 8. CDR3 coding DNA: TGTGCCAGCAGCCAAGAAGGTCTAACAGGGGTCAATCAGCCCCAGCATTTT. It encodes CASSQEGLTGVNQPQHF.

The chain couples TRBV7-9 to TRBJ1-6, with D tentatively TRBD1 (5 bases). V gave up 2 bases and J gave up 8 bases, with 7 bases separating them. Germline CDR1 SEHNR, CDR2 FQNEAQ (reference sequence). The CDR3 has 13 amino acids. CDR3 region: CASSLRGDSPLHF. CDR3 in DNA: TGTGCCAGCAGCTTAAGGGGCGATTCACCCCTCCACTTT.

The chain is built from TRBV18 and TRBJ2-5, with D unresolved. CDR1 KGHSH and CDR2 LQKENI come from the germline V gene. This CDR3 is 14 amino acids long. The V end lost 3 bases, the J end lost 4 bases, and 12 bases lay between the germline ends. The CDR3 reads CASSPALGLETQYF. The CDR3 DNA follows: TGTGCCAGCTCACCGGCCTTGGGTTTAGAGACCCAGTACTTC.

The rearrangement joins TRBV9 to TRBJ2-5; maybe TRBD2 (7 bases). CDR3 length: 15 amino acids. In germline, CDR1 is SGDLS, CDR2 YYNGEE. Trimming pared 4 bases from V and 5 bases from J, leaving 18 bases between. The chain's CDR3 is CASSPGGGARETQYF. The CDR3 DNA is TGTGCCAGCAGCCCCGGTGGGGGGGCGCGTGAGACCCAGTACTTC.

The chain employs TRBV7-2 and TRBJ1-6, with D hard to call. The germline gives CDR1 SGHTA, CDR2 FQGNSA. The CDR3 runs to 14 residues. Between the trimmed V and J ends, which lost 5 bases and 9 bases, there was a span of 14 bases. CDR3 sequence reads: CASSLDGPGSPLHF. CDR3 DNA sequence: TGTGCCAGCAGCCTGGACGGCCCAGGTTCACCCCTCCACTTT.

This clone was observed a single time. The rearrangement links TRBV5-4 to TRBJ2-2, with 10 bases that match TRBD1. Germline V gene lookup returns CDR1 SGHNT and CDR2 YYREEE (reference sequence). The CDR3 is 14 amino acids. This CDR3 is CVTSDRGDTGELFF. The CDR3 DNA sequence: TGTGTCACTTCGGACAGGGGGGACACCGGGGAGCTGTTTTTT.